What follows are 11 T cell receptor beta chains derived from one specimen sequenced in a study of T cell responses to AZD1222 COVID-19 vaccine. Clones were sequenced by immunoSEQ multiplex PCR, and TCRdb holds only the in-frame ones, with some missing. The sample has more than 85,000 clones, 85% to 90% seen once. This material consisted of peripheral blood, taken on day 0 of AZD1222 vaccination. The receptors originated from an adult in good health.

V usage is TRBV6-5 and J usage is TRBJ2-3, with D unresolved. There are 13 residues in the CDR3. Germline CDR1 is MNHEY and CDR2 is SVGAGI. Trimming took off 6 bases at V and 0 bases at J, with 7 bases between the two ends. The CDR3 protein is CASRQDSTDTQYF. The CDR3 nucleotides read TGTGCCAGCAGACAAGACAGCACAGATACGCAGTATTTT.

CDR3 protein: CASSAGLAGVDTQYF. For the CDR3, the DNA is TGCGCCAGCAGCGCGGGACTAGCGGGAGTAGATACGCAGTATTTT. This sequence joins TRBV10-2 and TRBJ2-3, with 14 bases that match TRBD2. The CDR3 is made up of 15 amino acids. Germline assignment: CDR1 WSHSY and CDR2 SAAADI. The ends lost 6 bases at V and 5 bases at J; junction bases unmatched: 4.

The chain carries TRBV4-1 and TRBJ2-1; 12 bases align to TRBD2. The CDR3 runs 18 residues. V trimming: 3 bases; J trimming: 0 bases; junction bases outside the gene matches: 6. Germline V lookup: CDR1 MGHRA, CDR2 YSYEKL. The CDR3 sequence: CASSHGLAGTRSYNEQFF. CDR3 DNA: TGCGCCAGCAGCCACGGACTAGCGGGGACCCGCTCCTACAATGAGCAGTTCTTC.

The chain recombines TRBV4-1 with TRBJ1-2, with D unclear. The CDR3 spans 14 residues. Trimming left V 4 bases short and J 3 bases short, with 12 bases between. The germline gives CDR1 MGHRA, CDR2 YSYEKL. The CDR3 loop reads CASSPAGGDYGYTF. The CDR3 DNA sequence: TGCGCCAGCAGCCCCGCCGGAGGAGACTATGGCTACACCTTC.

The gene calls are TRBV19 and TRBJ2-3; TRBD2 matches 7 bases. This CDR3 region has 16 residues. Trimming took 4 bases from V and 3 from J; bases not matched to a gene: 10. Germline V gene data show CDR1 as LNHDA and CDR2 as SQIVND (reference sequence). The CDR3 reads CASSTLLGRGTDTQYF. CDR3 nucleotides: TGTGCCAGTAGTACTCTCCTAGGGCGGGGGACAGATACGCAGTATTTT.

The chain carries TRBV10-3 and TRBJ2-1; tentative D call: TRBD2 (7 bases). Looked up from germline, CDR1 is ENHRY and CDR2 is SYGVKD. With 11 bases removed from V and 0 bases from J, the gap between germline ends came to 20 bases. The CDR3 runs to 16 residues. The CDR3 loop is CASTNREGSSYNEQFF. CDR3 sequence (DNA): TGTGCCTCAACCAACAGGGAGGGCAGCTCCTACAATGAGCAGTTCTTC.

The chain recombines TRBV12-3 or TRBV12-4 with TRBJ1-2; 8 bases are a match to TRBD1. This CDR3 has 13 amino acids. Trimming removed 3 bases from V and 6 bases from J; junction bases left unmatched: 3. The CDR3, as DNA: TGTGCCAGCAGTTTGGCAGGGGGCGATGGCTACACCTTC. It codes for CASSLAGGDGYTF.

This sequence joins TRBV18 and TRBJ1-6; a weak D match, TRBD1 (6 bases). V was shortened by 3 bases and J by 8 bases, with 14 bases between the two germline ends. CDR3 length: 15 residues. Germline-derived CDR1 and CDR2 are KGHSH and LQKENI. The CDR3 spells CASSPPAGDYSPLHF. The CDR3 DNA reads TGTGCCAGCTCACCCCCCGCAGGGGATTATTCACCCCTCCACTTT.

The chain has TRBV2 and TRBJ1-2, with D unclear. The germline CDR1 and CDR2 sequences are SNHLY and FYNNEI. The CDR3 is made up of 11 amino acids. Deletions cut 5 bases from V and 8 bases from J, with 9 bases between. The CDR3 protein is CASSRSYGYTF. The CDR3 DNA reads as TGTGCCAGCAGTCGCTCTTACGGCTACACCTTC.

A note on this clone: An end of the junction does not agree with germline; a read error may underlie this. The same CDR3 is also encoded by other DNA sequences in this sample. CDR3 sequence: CASSRRGALTGELFF. CDR3 nucleotide sequence: TGTGCCAGCAGCCGACGGGGGGCGCTCACCGGAGAGCTGTTTTTT. The genes are TRBV4-2 and TRBJ2-2; D perhaps matches TRBD2 (7 bases). Germline CDR1 and CDR2: LGHNA and YNFKEQ. There are 15 residues in the CDR3.

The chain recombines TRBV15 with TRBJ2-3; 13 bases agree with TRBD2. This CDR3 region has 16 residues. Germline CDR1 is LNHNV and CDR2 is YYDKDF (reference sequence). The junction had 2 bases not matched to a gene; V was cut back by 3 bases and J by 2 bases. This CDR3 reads CATSRGLAGSTDTQYF. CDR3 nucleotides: TGTGCCACCAGCAGGGGACTAGCGGGGTCCACAGATACGCAGTATTTT.